This T cell receptor (beta chain) originates from a study of cytotoxic CD8 clonotypes in ibrutinib-treated CLL (dated by TCRdb to the early 2020s). At the level of the whole study: The cohort was composed of roughly ten relapsed/refractory and about 16 treatment-naive patients; IGHV unmutated status was identified in about 17 patients. Responses were partial in about 25 patients and complete in 2; after median 68 months follow-up, around 15 stayed in remission and 12 progressed. The response samples were drawn at a median of 12 months into treatment, with a range of roughly 6 to 40 months. An average of 255,043 productive templates and tens of thousands of productive rearrangements was obtained per sample. Of the 90 or so participants in the trial, 25 to 30 had longitudinal samples available. Cryopreserved peripheral blood mononuclear cells were obtained prior to treatment, at the time of response, and at either disease progression or sustained remission. Every sample from remission and from progressive disease was obtained while the patients were still on ibrutinib.

The study at large found these results: Baseline clonality exceeded that of age-matched healthy donors and correlated strongly with circulating CD8+ T-cell counts. Sustained-remission and progressing patients did not have matched sampling times, and lymph node repertoires were not examined. Public clonotypes were rare and either shrank or stayed stable during treatment, and the rise in clonality at ibrutinib response reflected expansion of private clonotypes. An increase in clonality was observed at ibrutinib response, with clonality remaining stable during sustained remission and falling back toward baseline at progression.

A MiSeq instrument was used for deep resolution sequencing, which targeted depths ranging from 1 in 1 million up to 1 in 200,000 T cells, with coverage averaging 10x for each clonotype. The immunoSEQ hsTCRB Kit was used to generate TCR beta libraries. The published analysis was carried out like this. ImmunoSEQ Data Assistant and ImmunoSEQ Analyzer were used for data analysis, and V, D and J genes were assigned according to IMGT definitions. Clonality, which ranges from 0 to 1, was calculated as one minus the normalized Shannon entropy of productive rearrangement frequencies. Only overrepresented clonotypes making up at least 0.05% of each patient's repertoire were included in the public clonotype analysis. Around 12 age-matched healthy donor repertoires from immuneACCESS were used as controls for clonality. This is the immuneACCESS table as TCRdb keeps it, with only in-frame sequences that have V and J called. A part of the clones is gone; compared with another copy, unresolved V genes explain less than half, and the rest is unexplained. For V, J and clone size, that table is used; D and trimming come from the DNA. The sample table shows about 140,000 clones, and more than 75% are seen once. 7.6% of the sample is held by the ten biggest clonotypes.

Comments on this clone: It has no known antigen specificity. No much larger clone exists at a distance of one base, and base qualities are not known.

CDR1 SEHNR and CDR2 FQNEAQ were looked up in the germline V gene (reference sequence). Relative to germline, V is missing 5 bases and J is missing 2 bases, with 10 bases of the junction outside any gene match. CDR3 length: 16 amino acids, cysteine to phenylalanine. Only the CDR3 portion is preserved as DNA: 48 bases, with reading frame beginning at the first base. For TCR beta library preparation, around 2.1 micrograms of genomic DNA were extracted from the cryopreserved PBMCs. Longitudinal blood samples from CLL patients receiving ibrutinib monotherapy were subjected to high-throughput TCR beta sequencing. The patients were enrolled in a single-center, open-label phase 2 trial of ibrutinib monotherapy.

The TCR sequence derives from a human donor with chronic lymphocytic leukemia. The material was PBMCs, obtained after 36 months of ibrutinib treatment. The sequence links TRBV7-9 to TRBJ2-3, with 7 junctional bases fitting TRBD2. The bases read TGTGCCAGCAGCCCCGGGAAGCGGGGTTTCACAGATACGCAGTATTTT. This encodes CASSPGKRGFTDTQYF.